This T cell receptor (beta chain) appears in the sequencing data of a study of blood T cell repertoires in COVID-19. Study-level information: Collection of acute and convalescent COVID-19 samples took place in the United States, Italy and Spain.

In the original workflow: Scientists estimated how many nucleated cells there were by amplifying reference gene primers. Repertoires were generated with immunoSEQ multiplex PCR, while TCRdb's copy carries only in-frame clones and drops some. The DNA gave D and trimming, while V, J and clone size come from that table. Of under 400,000 clones listed, 85% to 90% are singletons. The CDR3 is made up of 16 amino acids. V was clipped by 2 bases and J by 0 bases, with 11 bases between them. CDR1 and CDR2 (germline): MNHNS, SASEGT. This rearrangement joins TRBV6-1 to TRBJ1-3; D gene uncertain. This sequence was found in a man in his late teens or twenties with active or convalescent COVID-19. The sequencing input was peripheral blood. The CDR3 sequence is CASSERHSSSGNTIYF. DNA for the CDR3: TGTGCCAGCAGTGAAAGACATTCCAGCTCTGGAAACACCATATATTTT.